This T cell receptor beta chain was documented in a study of T cells in Graves' hyperthyroidism and ophthalmopathy. Study-level information: Peripheral blood sampling occurred at initial diagnosis, before any treatment.

Template material for amplifying TCR beta CDR3 regions consisted of RNA transcripts. The HTBI primer set drove a first-round RT-PCR of the TCR CDR3. MiXCR was run by TCRdb on the multiplex PCR reads, yielding one entry per CDR3 protein. The sample contains some 560,000 distinct CDR3 sequences, 11% to 15% of which appear only once. Patients showing uncontrolled infection, other autoimmune disease, pregnancy or lactation were ineligible. Whole-study findings and limits: Most thyroid clonotypes expanded above 0.001 appeared in blood too. Ophthalmopathy was distinguished from stable hyperthyroidism by 13 V-J signatures.

This clonotype has a count of ten or more. Its antigen is as yet unknown. The CDR3 covers 14 residues. Germline CDR1 MDHEN, CDR2 SYDVKM. V was clipped by 7 bases and J by 2 bases; unmatched bases: 5. The receptor's source is a woman aged 40 to 50 with Graves' hyperthyroidism. This chain links TRBV28 with TRBJ2-5, with 9 bases that match TRBD1. Input material: blood. The CDR3 reads CASNGQGPQETQYF. CDR3 DNA sequence: TGTGCCAGCAACGGACAGGGGCCTCAAGAGACCCAGTACTTC.